These T cell receptor beta chains were read from a single sample in a study of cytomegalovirus exposure and HLA in healthy donors. This table comes from immunoSEQ multiplex PCR, and its TCRdb copy is limited to in-frame clones, with some not included. The sample includes 100,000 to 150,000 clones, around 70% seen only once; the top ten take 5.5% to 8%. The source material was PBMCs. The receptors here all came from a male donor in good health and CMV-seronegative. Each CDR3 is given with its conserved first and last residue. D genes are given only for firm matches. Clone size is shown for a subset of rows, as once, few, many or a class of expanded clone.

J,size,V,D,CDR3,DNA
TRBJ1-5,few,TRBV18,TRBD1,CASSPDRGRQPQHF,TGTGCCAGCTCCCCAGACAGGGGGCGTCAGCCCCAGCATTTT
TRBJ2-5,NA,TRBV27,NA,CASSFSRGAYQETQYF,TGTGCCAGCAGTTTCTCTCGGGGGGCCTATCAAGAGACCCAGTACTTC
TRBJ2-7,NA,TRBV7-9,TRBD2,CASSLVAGGPYEQYF,TGTGCCAGCAGCTTAGTAGCGGGAGGTCCCTACGAGCAGTACTTC
TRBJ2-3,NA,TRBV4-1,TRBD2,CASSQGAAVAGGSTDTQYF,TGCGCCAGCAGCCAAGGTGCGGCAGTAGCGGGGGGGTCCACAGATACGCAGTATTTT
TRBJ2-3,NA,TRBV5-6,TRBD2,CASSLLAGDFDTQYF,TGTGCCAGCAGCTTACTAGCGGGAGATTTTGATACGCAGTATTTT
TRBJ1-2,NA,TRBV28,NA,CASSDLQGDYGYTF,TGTGCCAGCAGTGACCTACAGGGCGACTATGGCTACACCTTC
TRBJ1-3,NA,TRBV4-3,TRBD1,CASSQNYRGSGNTIYF,TGCGCCAGCAGCCAAAATTACAGGGGGTCTGGAAACACCATATATTTT
TRBJ2-2,NA,TRBV27,NA,CASSLLPGYNTGELFF,TGTGCCAGCAGTTTATTACCCGGTTATAACACCGGGGAGCTGTTTTTT
TRBJ2-7,NA,TRBV2,NA,CASSETGTSYEQYF,TGTGCCAGCAGTGAAACCGGGACATCCTACGAGCAGTACTTC
TRBJ2-5,NA,TRBV5-6,NA,CASSLGTGRQETQYF,TGTGCCAGCAGCCTAGGGACTGGACGACAAGAGACCCAGTACTTC
TRBJ2-3,NA,TRBV7-2,NA,CASSLIPRGVTDTQYF,TGTGCCAGCAGCTTAATACCCAGGGGGGTGACAGATACGCAGTATTTT
TRBJ1-6,NA,TRBV7-2,NA,CASSLGPNSPLHF,TGTGCCAGCAGCTTAGGTCCGAATTCACCCCTCCACTTT
TRBJ2-1,NA,TRBV6-5,TRBD1,CASSDPGQGTEQFF,TGTGCCAGCAGTGACCCGGGACAGGGGACTGAGCAGTTCTTC
TRBJ2-1,NA,TRBV4-3,TRBD2,CASSQETPLAGGPDEQFF,TGCGCCAGCAGCCAAGAAACCCCCCTAGCGGGGGGGCCTGATGAGCAGTTCTTC
TRBJ2-7,NA,TRBV19,TRBD2,CASSSGSGYEQYF,TGTGCCAGTAGTAGCGGGAGCGGCTACGAGCAGTACTTC
TRBJ2-2,once,TRBV2,NA,CASKQTSTGELFF,TGTGCCAGCAAACAGACTAGTACCGGGGAGCTGTTTTTT
TRBJ2-1,NA,TRBV9,NA,CASSVGAQRYEQFF,TGTGCCAGCAGCGTGGGGGCTCAAAGATATGAGCAGTTCTTC
TRBJ2-7,NA,TRBV11-2,NA,CASSFLVRHSYEQYF,TGTGCCAGCAGCTTCTTGGTCAGGCACTCCTACGAGCAGTACTTC
TRBJ2-1,once,TRBV7-3,TRBD2,CASSVAGGANEQFF,TGTGCCAGCAGCGTAGCGGGGGGGGCCAATGAGCAGTTCTTC
TRBJ2-3,few,TRBV27,NA,CASRPLKYSTDTQYF,TGTGCCAGCAGACCACTGAAGTATAGCACAGATACGCAGTATTTT
TRBJ2-7,NA,TRBV25-1,TRBD2,CASSSRTSGTYEQYF,TGTGCCAGCAGTTCACGGACTAGCGGAACCTACGAGCAGTACTTC
TRBJ1-2,NA,TRBV11-2,TRBD1,CASSLSWGQAVGGYTF,TGTGCCAGCAGCTTATCGTGGGGACAGGCTGTGGGAGGCTACACCTTC
TRBJ2-4,NA,TRBV2,NA,CASSERQVVLDIQYF,TGTGCCAGCAGTGAACGGCAGGTCGTTTTGGACATTCAGTACTTC
TRBJ2-7,NA,TRBV11-2,NA,CASSLDRPGEQYF,TGTGCCAGCAGCTTAGATCGGCCGGGCGAGCAGTACTTC
TRBJ2-7,NA,TRBV29-1,TRBD1,CSVGSQGAYEQYF,TGCAGCGTCGGATCACAGGGGGCCTACGAGCAGTACTTC
TRBJ1-5,NA,TRBV29-1,NA,CSVGQSNQPQHF,TGCAGCGTTGGGCAGAGCAATCAGCCCCAGCATTTT
TRBJ2-1,NA,TRBV28,TRBD1,CASSSSRQGEVDEQFF,TGTGCCAGCAGTTCCTCCCGACAGGGAGAAGTAGATGAGCAGTTCTTC
TRBJ1-5,NA,TRBV7-9,TRBD1,CASTRDRERNQPQHF,TGTGCCAGCACAAGGGACAGGGAACGGAATCAGCCCCAGCATTTT
TRBJ1-1,few,TRBV7-9,NA,CASSLERGGKTEAFF,TGTGCCAGCAGCTTAGAAAGGGGGGGAAAGACTGAAGCTTTCTTT
TRBJ2-7,NA,TRBV27,NA,CASRPYGSTYEQYF,TGTGCCAGCAGGCCCTATGGGAGTACGTACGAGCAGTACTTC
TRBJ1-1,NA,TRBV5-1,TRBD1,CASSYQARDRATNTEAFF,TGCGCCAGCAGCTACCAGGCCCGGGACAGGGCGACGAACACTGAAGCTTTCTTT
TRBJ2-7,NA,TRBV9,TRBD1,CASSVQGASTPYEQYF,TGTGCCAGCAGCGTCCAGGGGGCGAGCACCCCCTACGAGCAGTACTTC
TRBJ1-2,NA,TRBV28,NA,CATTQLNYGYTF,TGTGCCACCACGCAGTTGAACTATGGCTACACCTTC
TRBJ2-6,NA,TRBV28,NA,CASSPPDSSGANVLTF,TGTGCCAGCAGCCCGCCCGACAGCTCTGGGGCCAACGTCCTGACTTTC
TRBJ2-5,NA,TRBV9,NA,CASSPTGGSETQYF,TGTGCCAGCAGCCCGACGGGGGGCTCAGAGACCCAGTACTTC
TRBJ2-7,few,TRBV28,TRBD2,CASRTGGGYPSYEQYF,TGTGCCAGCAGGACCGGGGGGGGGTACCCCTCCTACGAGCAGTACTTC
TRBJ1-1,NA,TRBV6-5,TRBD1,CASSYRSTGGITEAFF,TGTGCCAGCAGTTACCGATCGACAGGGGGAATTACTGAAGCTTTCTTT
TRBJ1-4,few,TRBV7-9,NA,CASRAPNEKLFF,TGTGCCAGCAGAGCCCCCAATGAAAAACTGTTTTTT
TRBJ1-5,NA,TRBV28,NA,CASRPGGAGQPQHF,TGTGCCAGCAGACCCGGGGGGGCAGGTCAGCCCCAGCATTTT
TRBJ2-7,NA,TRBV6-5,TRBD2,CASRSSGSFYEQYF,TGTGCCAGCAGGTCTAGCGGGAGCTTCTACGAGCAGTACTTC
TRBJ2-2,once,TRBV9,NA,CASSVVEFGELFF,TGTGCCAGCAGCGTAGTAGAGTTCGGGGAGCTGTTTTTT
TRBJ1-2,few,TRBV29-1,TRBD1,CSVETPGQGAYGYTF,TGCAGCGTTGAAACCCCGGGACAGGGGGCATATGGCTACACCTTC
TRBJ2-1,NA,TRBV11-3,NA,CASSRARGNNEQFF,TGTGCCAGCAGCCGCGCCCGAGGGAACAATGAGCAGTTCTTC
TRBJ2-3,few,TRBV5-1,NA,CASSLELETDTQYF,TGCGCCAGCAGCTTGGAACTAGAAACAGATACGCAGTATTTT
TRBJ1-2,NA,TRBV11-3,TRBD1,CASSLVLGQDVYGYTF,TGTGCCAGCAGCTTAGTCTTGGGACAGGACGTGTATGGCTACACCTTC
TRBJ1-2,NA,TRBV9,TRBD1,CASSAGQGGYGYTF,TGTGCCAGCAGCGCGGGACAGGGAGGCTATGGCTACACCTTC
TRBJ2-4,NA,TRBV28,TRBD1,CASSLPGTGGNIQYF,TGTGCCAGCAGTTTACCCGGGACAGGGGGGAACATTCAGTACTTC
TRBJ1-3,NA,TRBV7-8,NA,CASSLGFSGSGNTIYF,TGTGCCAGCAGCTTAGGGTTTTCAGGGTCTGGAAACACCATATATTTT
TRBJ2-7,once,TRBV23-1,TRBD1,CASTQRQGKLTSYEQYF,TGCGCCAGCACCCAAAGACAGGGCAAACTAACTTCCTACGAGCAGTACTTC
TRBJ2-2,NA,TRBV4-3,NA,CASSRATSTGELFF,TGCGCCAGCAGCAGAGCTACTAGCACCGGGGAGCTGTTTTTT
TRBJ1-2,NA,TRBV29-1,TRBD1,CSVKDPRGGQPPF,TGCAGCGTTAAAGACCCGCGGGGGGGACAGCCGCCGTTC
TRBJ1-2,NA,TRBV6-6,NA,CASSQEGSAGYTF,TGTGCCAGCAGTCAGGAGGGTTCAGCTGGCTACACCTTC
TRBJ2-2,NA,TRBV10-3,NA,CAISALENTGELFF,TGTGCCATCAGTGCTTTAGAGAACACCGGGGAGCTGTTTTTT
TRBJ2-3,NA,TRBV11-3,NA,CASSLGGADTQYF,TGTGCCAGCAGCCTAGGAGGCGCAGATACGCAGTATTTT
TRBJ2-5,NA,TRBV5-1,NA,CASSPGGQETQYF,TGCGCCAGCAGTCCCGGAGGGCAGGAGACCCAGTACTTC
TRBJ2-1,NA,TRBV30,TRBD2,CAWSQLAGGSEQFF,TGTGCCTGGAGCCAATTAGCGGGGGGGTCGGAGCAGTTCTTC
TRBJ2-4,NA,TRBV5-1,NA,CASREIAKNIQYF,TGCGCCAGCAGGGAGATAGCCAAAAACATTCAGTACTTC
TRBJ2-7,NA,TRBV28,NA,CASSLAGEVEQYF,TGTGCCAGCAGTTTAGCCGGAGAGGTCGAGCAGTACTTC
TRBJ1-2,few,TRBV19,NA,CASSGPWGRNGYTF,TGTGCCAGTAGTGGCCCGTGGGGCCGGAATGGCTACACCTTC